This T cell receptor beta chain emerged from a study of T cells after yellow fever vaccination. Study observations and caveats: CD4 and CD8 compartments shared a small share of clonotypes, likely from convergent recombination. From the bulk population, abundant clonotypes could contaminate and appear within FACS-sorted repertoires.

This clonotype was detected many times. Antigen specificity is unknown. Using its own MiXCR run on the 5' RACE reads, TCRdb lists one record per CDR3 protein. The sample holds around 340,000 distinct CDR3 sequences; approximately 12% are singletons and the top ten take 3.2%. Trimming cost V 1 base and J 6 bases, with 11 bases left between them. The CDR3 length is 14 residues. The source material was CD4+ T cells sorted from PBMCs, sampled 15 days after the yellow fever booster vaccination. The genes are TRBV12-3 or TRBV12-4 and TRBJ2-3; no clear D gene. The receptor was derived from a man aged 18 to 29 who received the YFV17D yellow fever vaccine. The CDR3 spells CASSLETAWDTQYF. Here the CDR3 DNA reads TGTGCCAGCAGTTTAGAAACAGCGTGGGATACGCAGTATTTT.